The 4 T cell receptor beta chains given below trace back to one sample, sequenced in a study of cytomegalovirus exposure and HLA in healthy donors. The study ran its PCR with 60 Vbeta and 13 Jbeta primers. Generated by immunoSEQ multiplex PCR, the TCRdb table keeps only in-frame clones and is missing some. The data show approximately 40,000 clones, with more than 80% seen just once and roughly 10% held by the top ten. Sequences were obtained from PBMCs. The receptors were gathered from a woman aged 40 to 50 in good health and CMV-seropositive.

The chain joins TRBV18 to TRBJ1-5, with 8 bases matching TRBD1. Germline V gene data show CDR1 as KGHSH and CDR2 as LQKENI. J was trimmed by 3 bases and V by 5 bases; bases with no gene match: 3. CDR3 size: 14 residues. CDR3 nucleotide sequence: TGTGCCAGCTCAGAGACAGGGGTCAATCAGCCCCAGCATTTT. This gives the protein CASSETGVNQPQHF. The full variable domain, its missing parts supplied by reference TRBV18 and TRBJ1-5, is NAGVMQNPRHLVRRRGQEARLRCSPMKGHSHVYWYRQLPEEGLKFMVYLQKENIIDESGMPKERFSAEFPKEGPSILRIQQVVRGDSAAYFCASSETGVNQPQHFGDGTRLSIL.

V and J are TRBV4-3 and TRBJ1-2, with D unresolved. The germline V gene has CDR1 LGHNA and CDR2 YSLEER. Trimming stripped 0 bases from V and 1 base from J, with 3 bases between. The CDR3 loop spans 13 amino acids. This chain's CDR3 is CASSQDGNYGYTF. Here the CDR3 DNA reads TGCGCCAGCAGCCAAGACGGTAACTATGGCTACACCTTC.

This clone was observed a single time. The rearrangement joins TRBV27 to TRBJ2-3; 8 bases line up with TRBD2. The germline CDR1 and CDR2 sequences are MNHEY and SMNVEV (reference sequence). The CDR3 spans 19 residues. Unmatched junction bases numbered 16, after V lost 5 bases and J lost 0 bases. The CDR3 bases are TGTGCCAGCAGTCCTCTCCGGCCGCAAGCGGGGGAAAGCACAGATACGCAGTATTTT. Its translation: CASSPLRPQAGESTDTQYF.

The genes are TRBV7-2 and TRBJ2-6; D possibly corresponds to TRBD1 (5 bases). In germline, CDR1 is SGHTA, CDR2 FQGNSA. CDR3 length: 15 residues. V lost 4 bases and J lost 5, with 12 bases in between. The CDR3 loop reads CASSSRPDRANVLTF. The CDR3, as DNA: TGTGCCAGCAGCTCCCGACCGGACAGGGCCAACGTCCTGACTTTC. Looking up the rest from reference TRBV7-2 and TRBJ2-6 gives the full variable domain: GAGVSQSPSNKVTEKGKDVELRCDPISGHTALYWYRQSLGQGLEFLIYFQGNSAPDKSGLPSDRFSAERTGGSVSTLTIQRTQQEDSAVYLCASSSRPDRANVLTFGAGSRLTVL.